The clone carrying this TCR beta chain is a singleton in its sample. As yet, its antigen is unknown. V trimming: 4 bases; J trimming: 4 bases; junction bases outside the gene matches: 8. Germline CDR1 SGHKS, CDR2 YYEKEE (reference sequence). There are 16 residues in the CDR3. The data are from a study of shared clonotypes between healthy human individuals. Broader study findings: Despite large depth, sorted-subset datasets appeared incompletely sequenced. Generally, naive subsets (rather than memory subsets) showed larger estimated richness. Relative to clonotypes present in all four donors, those not shared had lower generation probabilities.

The data were produced by immunoSEQ multiplex PCR, yet TCRdb's version contains in-frame clones alone and is incomplete. The table shows about 1 million clones, with about 75% occurring only once. The J gene is TRBJ2-5, the V gene TRBV5-5; 12 nucleotides line up with TRBD1. This clonotype was sampled from a man aged 18 to 29 in good health. The sample consisted of memory CD4+ T cells sorted from blood. The subset: CD45RA-negative fraction. CDR3 bases: TGTGCCAGCAGCCTGACCGGGACAGGGGGCCGAGAGACCCAGTACTTC. Its protein is CASSLTGTGGRETQYF.